This T cell receptor (beta chain) was recovered during a study of T-cell reconstitution after alpha-beta-depleted transplantation in children. Study-wide points: It was reported that alpha-beta T cells came from several hundred expanded graft clones (about two months after transplant).

A library of TCRbeta sequences, prepared with unique molecular identifiers, was generated. One entry per CDR3 protein results from TCRdb running MiXCR on the PCR reads. Found here are just over 950,000 distinct CDR3 sequences, less than 30% of them singletons; the top ten hold about 28%. This CDR3 contains 15 residues. Looked up from germline, CDR1 is SGHRS and CDR2 is YFSETQ. V was clipped by 0 bases and J by 2 bases, with 11 bases between them. The table lists this clonotype with a few counts. Its antigen is undetermined. The source of this sequence is a boy under two years old who had a stem cell transplant for SCID, so the T cells may come from the graft donor. The V gene is TRBV5-1, the J gene TRBJ2-5; maybe TRBD2 (6 bases). This material consisted of PBMCs, mostly from graft donor cells, taken 360 days after TCRalphabeta/CD19-depleted stem cell transplant. Written as DNA, the CDR3 is TGCGCCAGCAGCTTGGCACCCGGGGGTCAAGAGACCCAGTACTTC. This gives the protein CASSLAPGGQETQYF.